This TCR beta chain was recovered during a study of Graves' ophthalmopathy and Graves' hyperthyroidism. On this clonotype: The junction and the germline gene differ at one end; a read error may be behind it.

From germline, CDR1 is MNHEY and CDR2 SVGAGI. The CDR3 runs to 13 residues. Lactation, pregnancy, uncontrolled infections and other autoimmune diseases were all grounds for excluding patients. The sequenced template was RNA, covering the TCR beta CDR3 region. Second-round multiplex PCR came after first-round RT-PCR with HTBI primers. TCRdb re-called the multiplex PCR reads with MiXCR, one entry per CDR3 protein. Of 560,000 or so distinct CDR3 sequences listed, under 45% are singletons. This chain uses TRBV6-5 with TRBJ2-3; D remains ambiguous. This receptor was taken from an adult man with Graves' hyperthyroidism. Input material: peripheral blood or thyroid tissue (not recorded which). The CDR3 coding sequence is TGTACCAGCAGTTACAGCAGCACAGATACGCAGTATTTT. Protein product: CTSSYSSTDTQYF.